This TCR beta chain was sequenced in a study of CD8+CD57+ T cells in acquired aplastic anemia. Genomic DNA acted as the template from which TCR beta VDJ combination and CDR3 sequence profiling were carried out. TCRdb re-derived calls from the reads in MiXCR, one entry per CDR3 protein. The table includes about 140,000 distinct CDR3 sequences, 41% detected once. The CDR3 totals 13 residues. The germline V gene has CDR1 SNHLY and CDR2 FYNNEI. V shed 8 bases and J 3 bases; nucleotides not matched to a gene: 3. This clonotype has just a few counts. The receptor was isolated from a human donor in good health, serving as a control. The chain is built from TRBV2 and TRBJ2-1, with 8 nucleotides matching TRBD1. Sequencing was performed on sorted CD4+, CD8+, or CD8+CD57+ T cells (not recorded which) from PBMCs. CDR3 in amino acids: CASGGQGYNEQFF. The CDR3 nucleotides read TGTGCCAGCGGTGGACAGGGCTACAATGAGCAGTTCTTC.